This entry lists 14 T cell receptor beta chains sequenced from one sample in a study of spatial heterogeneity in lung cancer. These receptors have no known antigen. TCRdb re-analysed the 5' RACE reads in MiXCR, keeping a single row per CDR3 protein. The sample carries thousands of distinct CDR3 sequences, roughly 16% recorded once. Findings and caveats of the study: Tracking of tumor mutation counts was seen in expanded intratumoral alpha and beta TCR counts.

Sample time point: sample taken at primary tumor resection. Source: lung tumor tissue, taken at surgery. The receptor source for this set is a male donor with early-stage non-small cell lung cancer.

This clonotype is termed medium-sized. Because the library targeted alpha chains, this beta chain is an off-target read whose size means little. CDR3 in amino acids: CASSRTGSSYNEQFF. DNA for the CDR3: TGTGCCAGCAGCCGGACAGGGAGCTCCTACAATGAGCAGTTCTTC. The chain joins TRBV2 to TRBJ2-1, with TRBD1 matching 8 bases. The CDR3 length is 15 residues. V trimming: 6 bases; J trimming: 0 bases; junction bases outside the gene matches: 4. CDR1 is SNHLY, CDR2 FYNNEI, per germline. The entire variable domain, with the rest obtained from reference TRBV2 and TRBJ2-1, is as follows: EPEVTQTPSHQVTQMGQEVILRCVPISNHLYFYWYRQILGQKVEFLVSFYNNEISEKSEIFDDQFSVERPDGSNFTLKIRSTKLEDSAMYFCASSRTGSSYNEQFFGPGTRLTVL.

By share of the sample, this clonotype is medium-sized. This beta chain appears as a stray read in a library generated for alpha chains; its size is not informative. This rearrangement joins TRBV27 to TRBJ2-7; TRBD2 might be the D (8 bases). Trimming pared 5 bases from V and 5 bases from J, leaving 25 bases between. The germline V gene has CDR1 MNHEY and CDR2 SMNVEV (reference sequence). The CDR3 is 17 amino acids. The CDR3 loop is CASSQDRFKRGFNEQYF. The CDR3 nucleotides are TGTGCCAGCAGTCAGGACAGGTTTAAGCGGGGGTTCAACGAGCAGTACTTC.

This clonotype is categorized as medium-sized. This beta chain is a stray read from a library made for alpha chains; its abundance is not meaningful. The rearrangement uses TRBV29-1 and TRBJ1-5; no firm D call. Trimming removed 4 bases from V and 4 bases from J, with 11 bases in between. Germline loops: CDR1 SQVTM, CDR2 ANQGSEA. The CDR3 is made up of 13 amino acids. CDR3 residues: CSVAAQPNQPQHF. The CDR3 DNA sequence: TGCAGCGTTGCCGCACAGCCGAATCAGCCCCAGCATTTT.

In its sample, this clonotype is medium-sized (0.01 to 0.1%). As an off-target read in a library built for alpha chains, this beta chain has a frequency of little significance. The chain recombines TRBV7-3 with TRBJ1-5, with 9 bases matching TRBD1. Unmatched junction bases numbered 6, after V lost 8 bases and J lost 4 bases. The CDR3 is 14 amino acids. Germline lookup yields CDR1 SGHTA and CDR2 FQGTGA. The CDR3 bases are TGTGCCAGCCTTACAGGGGGCAGGAATCAGCCCCAGCATTTT. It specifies CASLTGGRNQPQHF.

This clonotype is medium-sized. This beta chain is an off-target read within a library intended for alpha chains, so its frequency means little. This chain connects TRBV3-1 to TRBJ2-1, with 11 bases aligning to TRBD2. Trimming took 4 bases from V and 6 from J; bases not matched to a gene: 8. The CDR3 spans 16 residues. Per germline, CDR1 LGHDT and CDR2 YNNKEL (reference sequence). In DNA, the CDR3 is TGTGCCAGCAGCCTGGGACTAGCGGTCACCTTCAATGAGCAGTTCTTC. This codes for CASSLGLAVTFNEQFF.

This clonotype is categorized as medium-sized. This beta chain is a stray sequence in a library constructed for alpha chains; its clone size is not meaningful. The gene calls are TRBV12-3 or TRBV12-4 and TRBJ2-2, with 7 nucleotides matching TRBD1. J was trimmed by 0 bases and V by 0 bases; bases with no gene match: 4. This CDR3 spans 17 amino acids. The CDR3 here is CASSLAGDRSNTGELFF. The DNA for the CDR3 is TGTGCCAGCAGTTTAGCGGGGGACAGATCGAACACCGGGGAGCTGTTTTTT.

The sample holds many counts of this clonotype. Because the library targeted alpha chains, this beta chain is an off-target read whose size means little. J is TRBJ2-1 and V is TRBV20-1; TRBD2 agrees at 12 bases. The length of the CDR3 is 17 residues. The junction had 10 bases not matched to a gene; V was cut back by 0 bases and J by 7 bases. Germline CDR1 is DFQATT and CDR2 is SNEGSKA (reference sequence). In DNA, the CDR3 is TGCAGTGCTAGAGATCGGATGACTAGCGGGAGTTCAAATGAGCAGTTCTTC. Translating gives CSARDRMTSGSSNEQFF.

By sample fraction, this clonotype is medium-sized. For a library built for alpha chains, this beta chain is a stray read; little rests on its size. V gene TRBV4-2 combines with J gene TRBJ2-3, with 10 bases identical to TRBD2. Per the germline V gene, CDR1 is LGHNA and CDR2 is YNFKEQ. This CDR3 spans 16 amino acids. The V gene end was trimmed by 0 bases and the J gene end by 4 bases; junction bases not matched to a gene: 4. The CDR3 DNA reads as TGTGCCAGCAGCCAAGATCGCAGCGGGGGGGCAGATACGCAGTATTTT. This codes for CASSQDRSGGADTQYF.

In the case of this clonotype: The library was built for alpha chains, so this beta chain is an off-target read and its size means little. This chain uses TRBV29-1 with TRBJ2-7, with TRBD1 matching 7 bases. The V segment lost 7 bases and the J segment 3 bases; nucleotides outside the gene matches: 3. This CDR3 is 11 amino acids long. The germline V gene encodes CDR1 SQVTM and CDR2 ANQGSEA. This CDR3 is CSGGQDYEQYF. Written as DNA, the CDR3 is TGCAGCGGCGGACAGGACTACGAGCAGTACTTC.

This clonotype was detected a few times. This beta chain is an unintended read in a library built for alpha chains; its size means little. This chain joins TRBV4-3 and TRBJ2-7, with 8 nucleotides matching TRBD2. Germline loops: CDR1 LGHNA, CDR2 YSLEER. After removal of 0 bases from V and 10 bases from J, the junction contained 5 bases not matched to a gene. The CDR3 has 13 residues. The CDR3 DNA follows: TGCGCCAGCAGCCAAGATCGGGCGGGAGGACAGTACTTC. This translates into CASSQDRAGGQYF.

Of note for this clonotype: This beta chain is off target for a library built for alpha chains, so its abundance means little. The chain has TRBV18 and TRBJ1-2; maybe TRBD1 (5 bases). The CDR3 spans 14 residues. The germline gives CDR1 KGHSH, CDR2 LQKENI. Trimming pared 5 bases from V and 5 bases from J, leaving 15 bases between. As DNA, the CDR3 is TGTGCCAGCTCAAGGGGATACGATCATTATGGCTACACCTTC. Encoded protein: CASSRGYDHYGYTF.

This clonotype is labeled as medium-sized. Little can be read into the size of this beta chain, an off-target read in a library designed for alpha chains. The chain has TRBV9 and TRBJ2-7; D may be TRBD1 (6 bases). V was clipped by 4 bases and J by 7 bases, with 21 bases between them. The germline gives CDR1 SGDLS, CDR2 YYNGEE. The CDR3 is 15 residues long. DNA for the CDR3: TGTGCCAGCAGCAAGGGGGAGCAGCCCGGACGAGAGCAGTACTTC. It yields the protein CASSKGEQPGREQYF. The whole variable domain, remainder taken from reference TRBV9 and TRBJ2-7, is DSGVTQTPKHLITATGQRVTLRCSPRSGDLSVYWYQQSLDQGLQFLIQYYNGEERAKGNILERFSAQQFPDLHSELNLSSLELGDSALYFCASSKGEQPGREQYFGPGTRLTVT.

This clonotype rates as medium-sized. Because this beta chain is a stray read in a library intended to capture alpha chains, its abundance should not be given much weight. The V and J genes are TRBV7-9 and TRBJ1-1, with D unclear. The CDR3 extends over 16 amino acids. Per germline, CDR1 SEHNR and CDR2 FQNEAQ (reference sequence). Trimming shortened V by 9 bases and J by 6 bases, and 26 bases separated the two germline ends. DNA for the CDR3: TGTGCCAGTCTCCCTAGAGGCTCTTACCAGGTCTCTGAAGCTTTCTTT. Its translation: CASLPRGSYQVSEAFF.

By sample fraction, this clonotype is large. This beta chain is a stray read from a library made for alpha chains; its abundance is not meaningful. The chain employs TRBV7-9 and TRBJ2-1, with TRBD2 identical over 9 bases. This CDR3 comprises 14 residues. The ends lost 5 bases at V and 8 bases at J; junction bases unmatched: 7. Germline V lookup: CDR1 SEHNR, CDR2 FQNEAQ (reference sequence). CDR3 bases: TGTGCCAGCAGCAAACCGGGACTAGCAGATGAGCAGTTCTTC. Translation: CASSKPGLADEQFF.